The 13 T cell receptor beta chains below all came from one sample that was sequenced in a study of shared clonotypes between healthy human individuals. Sequencing was performed with immunoSEQ multiplex PCR; in TCRdb, only in-frame clones are kept and a portion is missing. The table has more than 2,000,000 clones, just over 90% seen once. Source material: naive CD4+ T cells from PBMCs. Specified subset: CD45RA+ positively selected. The receptors were gathered from a man between 18 and 29 years old in good health. Some clones in this sample may be carry-over from other donors' samples.

The chain links TRBV5-1 to TRBJ2-3; TRBD2 matches 8 bases. This CDR3 comprises 13 residues. The junction had 5 bases not matched to a gene; V was cut back by 4 bases and J by 7 bases. From germline, CDR1 is SGHRS and CDR2 YFSETQ. The CDR3, as DNA: TGCGCCAGCAGCCCCGAGCGGGAGAATACGCAGTATTTT. Translating gives CASSPERENTQYF.

The chain links TRBV2 to TRBJ1-3, with D possibly matching TRBD1 (6 bases). V shed 7 bases and J shed 2 bases, with 15 bases lying between them. The CDR3 has 15 amino acids. From germline, CDR1 is SNHLY and CDR2 FYNNEI. The chain's CDR3 is CASIQQGLTGNTIYF. The DNA of the CDR3 is TGTGCCAGCATTCAACAGGGACTTACTGGAAACACCATATATTTT.

The chain recombines TRBV9 with TRBJ2-5; D is unclear. Germline V lookup: CDR1 SGDLS, CDR2 YYNGEE. The CDR3 extends over 14 amino acids. Trimming removed 0 bases at V and 3 bases at J, with 9 bases between. This CDR3 reads CASSVGATEETQYF. In DNA form, the CDR3 reads TGTGCCAGCAGCGTAGGGGCGACTGAAGAGACCCAGTACTTC.

The genes are TRBV18 and TRBJ2-7; 7 bases map to TRBD1. The V gene end was trimmed by 2 bases and the J gene end by 6 bases; junction bases not matched to a gene: 10. The CDR3 extends over 15 amino acids. CDR1 and CDR2 from the germline V gene are KGHSH and LQKENI. The CDR3 bases are TGTGCCAGCTCACCAGATTTGGGACAGTCGGGCGAGCAGTACTTC. This codes for CASSPDLGQSGEQYF.

In this sample, this clone turned up once. V is TRBV28 and J is TRBJ1-5, with D possibly being TRBD1 (6 bases). V shed 5 bases and J shed 2 bases, with 13 bases lying between them. The CDR3 runs 15 residues. Germline V gene sequence: CDR1 MDHEN, CDR2 SYDVKM. CDR3 in DNA: TGTGCCAGCAGTCCTACAGGGTCTGGCAATCAGCCCCAGCATTTT. Amino acid sequence: CASSPTGSGNQPQHF. Based on the CDR3 plus reference TRBV28 and TRBJ1-5, the full variable domain is DVKVTQSSRYLVKRTGEKVFLECVQDMDHENMFWYRQDPGLGLRLIYFSYDVKMKEKGDIPEGYSVSREKKERFSLILESASTNQTSMYLCASSPTGSGNQPQHFGDGTRLSIL.

The CDR3 sequence: CASRDAGRQVYGYTF. CDR3 nucleotide sequence: TGTGCCAGCAGGGATGCAGGTCGACAGGTCTATGGCTACACCTTC. The V gene is TRBV28, the J gene TRBJ1-2; tentatively, D is TRBD1 (6 bases). This CDR3 has 15 amino acids. Trimming took 6 bases from V and 4 from J, leaving 18 bases between them. Germline V gene lookup returns CDR1 MDHEN and CDR2 SYDVKM.

The CDR3 loop is CASSPWIAGPGVNEQFF. The CDR3 nucleotides read TGTGCCAGCAGTCCCTGGATAGCGGGACCCGGGGTCAATGAGCAGTTCTTC. This chain uses TRBV27 with TRBJ2-1, with 8 bases matching TRBD2. The CDR3 spans 17 residues. Losses at the gene ends were 5 bases for V and 6 bases for J; bases not matched to a gene: 15. The germline CDR1 and CDR2 sequences are MNHEY and SMNVEV (reference sequence).

This clone appeared once. The rearrangement joins TRBV15 to TRBJ1-5, with TRBD1 as a possible D gene (5 bases). Trimming shortened V by 7 bases and J by 5 bases, and 15 bases separated the two germline ends. The CDR3 has 14 residues. Germline V gene data show CDR1 as LNHNV and CDR2 as YYDKDF (reference sequence). The CDR3 spells CATNRDAGDQPQHF. CDR3 coding DNA: TGTGCCACCAATCGGGACGCCGGAGATCAGCCCCAGCATTTT. Using reference TRBV15 and TRBJ1-5 for the parts outside the CDR3, the full variable domain is DAMVIQNPRYQVTQFGKPVTLSCSQTLNHNVMYWYQQKSSQAPKLLFHYYDKDFNNEADTPDNFQSRRPNTSFCFLDIRSPGLGDTAMYLCATNRDAGDQPQHFGDGTRLSIL.

The chain carries TRBV5-1 and TRBJ2-3; 10 positions agree with TRBD2. Per germline, CDR1 SGHRS and CDR2 YFSETQ. This CDR3 is built from 17 residues. J lost 0 bases, V lost 3 bases, and 7 bases had no gene match. CDR3 DNA sequence: TGCGCCAGCAGCTCCCGGACTAGCGGTCCTAGCACAGATACGCAGTATTTT. Translated, it gives CASSSRTSGPSTDTQYF.

J is TRBJ2-1 and V is TRBV11-2, with 9 nucleotides matching TRBD2. CDR1 SGHAT and CDR2 FQNNGV come from the germline V gene. The V gene end was trimmed by 6 bases and the J gene end by 0 bases; junction bases not matched to a gene: 12. There are 18 residues in the CDR3. In DNA form, the CDR3 reads TGTGCCAGCAGGATGGGGCTAGCGGGATCCCTCTCCTACAATGAGCAGTTCTTC. Amino acid sequence: CASRMGLAGSLSYNEQFF. The full variable domain, with the rest looked up from reference TRBV11-2 and TRBJ2-1, is EAGVAQSPRYKIIEKRQSVAFWCNPISGHATLYWYQQILGQGPKLLIQFQNNGVVDDSQLPKDRFSAERLKGVDSTLKIQPAKLEDSAVYLCASRMGLAGSLSYNEQFFGPGTRLTVL.

The chain links TRBV2 to TRBJ2-5; no clear D gene. Germline-derived CDR1 and CDR2 are SNHLY and FYNNEI. The V end was cut by 6 bases, the J end by 2 bases, with 13 bases between. The CDR3 spans 14 residues. The CDR3 region is CASSYHVGQETQYF. CDR3 nucleotide sequence: TGTGCCAGCAGCTACCACGTAGGTCAAGAGACCCAGTACTTC.

The J gene is TRBJ2-1, the V gene TRBV19, with 10 nucleotides matching TRBD2. With V trimmed by 3 bases and J by 7 bases, 6 bases remained unmatched. CDR3 size: 15 residues. From germline, CDR1 is LNHDA and CDR2 SQIVND (reference sequence). The CDR3 coding sequence is TGTGCCAGTAGTATGACCGGGACTAGCGAGAATGAGCAGTTCTTC. Translating it yields CASSMTGTSENEQFF.

This chain joins TRBV6-4 and TRBJ1-5; unclear D gene. From germline, CDR1 is MRHNA and CDR2 SNTAGT. Trimming cost V 6 bases and J 2 bases, with 14 bases left between them. The CDR3 is 15 amino acids. This CDR3 is CASSLEGGGNQPQHF. Written as DNA, the CDR3 is TGTGCCAGCAGCCTGGAGGGTGGGGGCAATCAGCCCCAGCATTTT.